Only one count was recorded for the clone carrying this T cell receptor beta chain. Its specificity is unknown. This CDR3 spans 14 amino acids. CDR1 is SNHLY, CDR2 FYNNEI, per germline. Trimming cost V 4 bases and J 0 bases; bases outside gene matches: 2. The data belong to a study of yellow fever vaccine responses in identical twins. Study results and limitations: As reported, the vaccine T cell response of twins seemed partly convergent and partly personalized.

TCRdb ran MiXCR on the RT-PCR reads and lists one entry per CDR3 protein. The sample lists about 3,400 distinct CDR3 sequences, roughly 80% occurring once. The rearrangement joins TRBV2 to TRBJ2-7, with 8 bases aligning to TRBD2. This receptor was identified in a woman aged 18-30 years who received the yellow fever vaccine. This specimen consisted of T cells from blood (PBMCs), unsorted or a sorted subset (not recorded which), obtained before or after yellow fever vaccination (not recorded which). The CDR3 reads CASSASGGSYEQYF. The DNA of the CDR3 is TGTGCCAGCAGTGCCAGCGGGGGCTCCTACGAGCAGTACTTC.